These 30 T cell receptor beta chains originate from one sample sequenced in a study of cytomegalovirus exposure and HLA in healthy donors. TCRdb keeps only in-frame clones here, not all; method: immunoSEQ multiplex PCR. There are 250,000 or so clones in the sample; more than 85% occur only once, and about 12% lies in the top ten. Sequenced sample: PBMCs. These TCRs come from a man in his late teens or twenties in good health and CMV-seropositive.

The chain recombines TRBV2 with TRBJ1-4; weak D call: TRBD1 (5 bases). V lost 10 bases and J 4 bases, leaving 10 bases between the germline ends. The CDR3 has 12 residues. The germline V gene encodes CDR1 SNHLY and CDR2 FYNNEI. CDR3 protein: CATTEDNEKLFF. CDR3 in DNA: TGTGCCACGACAGAAGATAATGAAAAACTGTTTTTT.

The chain is built from TRBV6-5 and TRBJ1-4; D is possibly TRBD1 (6 bases). The germline V gene has CDR1 MNHEY and CDR2 SVGAGI. This CDR3 is 15 amino acids long. With 2 bases removed from V and 8 bases from J, the gap between germline ends came to 15 bases. The CDR3 sequence is CASSYSATGVEKLFF. The CDR3 coding sequence is TGTGCCAGCAGTTACAGTGCGACAGGAGTGGAAAAACTGTTTTTT.

As DNA, the CDR3 is TGTGCCAGCAGCACCCGGGGCCCCAATCAGCCCCAGCATTTT. Its protein product is CASSTRGPNQPQHF. This chain joins TRBV27 and TRBJ1-5, with D possibly TRBD1 on 5 matching bases. Between the trimmed V and J ends, which lost 6 bases and 3 bases, there was a span of 12 bases. This CDR3 is 14 amino acids long. Germline loops: CDR1 MNHEY, CDR2 SMNVEV (reference sequence).

The chain carries TRBV9 and TRBJ2-5, with unresolved D. Germline V lookup: CDR1 SGDLS, CDR2 YYNGEE. The V end lost 0 bases, the J end lost 5 bases, and 8 bases lay between the germline ends. The CDR3 spans 13 residues. CDR3 coding DNA: TGTGCCAGCAGCGTAGCTGTCGGGGAGACCCAGTACTTC. Translated, it gives CASSVAVGETQYF.

The chain has TRBV5-6 and TRBJ2-7, with D hard to call. This CDR3 is built from 13 residues. CDR1 is SGHDT and CDR2 is YYEEEE in the germline V gene. Trimming cost V 4 bases and J 2 bases, with 10 bases left between them. The DNA of the CDR3 is TGTGCCAGCAGCCGTGCAGCTGCCTACGAGCAGTACTTC. As protein: CASSRAAAYEQYF.

This chain's CDR3 is CASSPTEREYNEQFF. The CDR3 bases are TGTGCCAGCAGCCCGACGGAGCGAGAATACAATGAGCAGTTCTTC. V and J are TRBV11-2 and TRBJ2-1; D gene ambiguous. This CDR3 is 15 amino acids long. The germline gives CDR1 SGHAT, CDR2 FQNNGV. Trimming shortened V by 5 bases and J by 4 bases, and 15 bases separated the two germline ends.

The rearrangement uses TRBV5-1 and TRBJ1-2; 12 nucleotides align to TRBD1. The CDR3 contains 17 residues. CDR1 is SGHRS, CDR2 YFSETQ, per germline. V dropped 4 bases and J dropped 1; count of bases not matched to a gene: 8. This CDR3 is CASSLGTGGRLNYGYTF. For the CDR3, the DNA is TGCGCCAGCAGCCTAGGGACAGGGGGCAGACTTAACTATGGCTACACCTTC.

The chain links TRBV6-5 to TRBJ2-6; no clear D. CDR1 is MNHEY, CDR2 SVGAGI, per germline. Deletions cut 8 bases from V and 2 bases from J, with 7 bases between. This CDR3 is built from 13 residues. This CDR3 is CASLKPGANVLTF. CDR3 nucleotides: TGTGCCAGCCTTAAGCCTGGGGCCAACGTCCTGACTTTC.

The rearrangement uses TRBV7-2 and TRBJ1-1; 7 bases align to TRBD1. The CDR3 has 17 amino acids. The germline V gene has CDR1 SGHTA and CDR2 FQGNSA. V shed 5 bases and J 0 bases; nucleotides not matched to a gene: 12. The CDR3 bases are TGTGCCAGCAGCCCTTGGGACAGCCGGATAATGAACACTGAAGCTTTCTTT. Its protein product is CASSPWDSRIMNTEAFF. Together with reference TRBV7-2 and TRBJ1-1, the CDR3 gives the full variable domain: GAGVSQSPSNKVTEKGKDVELRCDPISGHTALYWYRQSLGQGLEFLIYFQGNSAPDKSGLPSDRFSAERTGGSVSTLTIQRTQQEDSAVYLCASSPWDSRIMNTEAFFGQGTRLTVV.

The rearrangement joins TRBV19 to TRBJ1-2; D possibly corresponds to TRBD1 (5 bases). The germline V and J ends were trimmed by 0 bases and 2 bases, with 7 bases remaining between them. The CDR3 length is 14 residues. Germline V gene sequence: CDR1 LNHDA, CDR2 SQIVND (reference sequence). As DNA, the CDR3 is TGTGCCAGTAGTATAGAGGGACGGAACTATGGCTACACCTTC. Translation gives CASSIEGRNYGYTF.

The chain recombines TRBV7-2 with TRBJ2-5; the match to TRBD2 covers 12 bases. Per germline, CDR1 SGHTA and CDR2 FQGNSA. After removal of 5 bases from V and 4 bases from J, the junction contained 8 bases not matched to a gene. The CDR3 length is 16 residues. The CDR3 loop reads CASSPLLAGGSETQYF. The CDR3 nucleotides are TGTGCCAGCAGCCCGCTACTAGCGGGAGGCTCAGAGACCCAGTACTTC.

Details on this clone: Within the sample, other DNA sequences also encode this same CDR3. The chain couples TRBV18 to TRBJ2-1; 11 nucleotides agree with TRBD1. The germline gives CDR1 KGHSH, CDR2 LQKENI. V lost 2 bases and J lost 4; bases outside the gene matches: 1. The CDR3 is 15 residues long. The CDR3 here is CASSPGTGGYNEQFF. The CDR3, as DNA: TGTGCCAGCTCACCAGGGACAGGGGGATACAATGAGCAGTTCTTC.

The rearrangement joins TRBV19 to TRBJ2-1; 7 bases are a match to TRBD2. V lost 7 bases to trimming and J lost 7 bases; unmatched junction nucleotides: 4. Germline CDR1 is LNHDA and CDR2 is SQIVND (reference sequence). The CDR3 is 12 residues long. The CDR3 reads CASTASGNEQFF. CDR3 nucleotide sequence: TGTGCCAGTACGGCTAGCGGTAATGAGCAGTTCTTC. Full variable domain (outside the CDR3, taken from reference TRBV19 and TRBJ2-1): DGGITQSPKYLFRKEGQNVTLSCEQNLNHDAMYWYRQDPGQGLRLIYYSQIVNDFQKGDIAEGYSVSREKKESFPLTVTSAQKNPTAFYLCASTASGNEQFFGPGTRLTVL.

The gene calls are TRBV18 and TRBJ2-3, with 11 nucleotides matching TRBD2. J was trimmed by 1 base and V by 5 bases; bases with no gene match: 5. The germline gives CDR1 KGHSH, CDR2 LQKENI. This CDR3 spans 16 amino acids. CDR3 DNA sequence: TGTGCCAGCTCAGAGGGGACTAGCGGACGCACAGATACGCAGTATTTT. It translates to CASSEGTSGRTDTQYF. The whole variable domain, remainder taken from reference TRBV18 and TRBJ2-3, is NAGVMQNPRHLVRRRGQEARLRCSPMKGHSHVYWYRQLPEEGLKFMVYLQKENIIDESGMPKERFSAEFPKEGPSILRIQQVVRGDSAAYFCASSEGTSGRTDTQYFGPGTRLTVL.

The chain links TRBV4-1 to TRBJ2-4; D not resolved. CDR3 size: 14 residues. V dropped 1 base and J dropped 8 bases, with 12 bases sitting between them. Germline-derived CDR1 and CDR2 are MGHRA and YSYEKL. Written as DNA, the CDR3 is TGCGCCAGCAGCCAAGCTCCGTTAAGCGACATTCAGTACTTC. This sequence encodes CASSQAPLSDIQYF.

The chain has TRBV4-3 and TRBJ1-1; unclear D gene. The CDR3 is 15 amino acids. In germline, CDR1 is LGHNA, CDR2 YSLEER. V was clipped by 0 bases and J by 0 bases, with 8 bases between them. The CDR3 spells CASSQETEMNTEAFF. CDR3 sequence (DNA): TGCGCCAGCAGCCAAGAAACAGAAATGAACACTGAAGCTTTCTTT.

This clone was found once. The V and J genes are TRBV7-6 and TRBJ2-7; 12 nucleotides agree with TRBD2. The ends lost 5 bases at V and 2 bases at J; junction bases unmatched: 4. This CDR3 region has 15 residues. Germline V gene sequence: CDR1 SGHVS, CDR2 FNYEAQ. CDR3 loop: CASSPRTSGAYEQYF. The DNA of the CDR3 is TGTGCCAGCAGCCCACGGACTAGCGGGGCCTACGAGCAGTACTTC.

This rearrangement joins TRBV27 to TRBJ2-1; 11 bases agree with TRBD2. The CDR3 length is 15 residues. With 2 bases clipped from V and 6 bases from J, the junction kept 3 bases outside the gene matches. Germline CDR1 and CDR2: MNHEY and SMNVEV (reference sequence). CDR3 nucleotide sequence: TGTGCCAGCAGTTTACTTGGACTAGCGGGCAATGAGCAGTTCTTC. Its protein is CASSLLGLAGNEQFF.

The chain carries TRBV4-1 and TRBJ2-1; tentatively, D is TRBD1 (5 bases). V was shortened by 0 bases and J by 7 bases, with 16 bases between the two germline ends. Germline assignment: CDR1 MGHRA and CDR2 YSYEKL. This CDR3 has 16 residues. The CDR3 sequence is CASSQEGRVLRNEQFF. The CDR3 coding sequence is TGCGCCAGCAGCCAAGAGGGCAGGGTGTTAAGAAATGAGCAGTTCTTC.

This chain connects TRBV6-5 to TRBJ2-7; D gene uncertain. V gave up 5 bases and J gave up 3 bases, with 17 bases separating them. In germline, CDR1 is MNHEY, CDR2 SVGAGI. The CDR3 runs 15 residues. CDR3 in DNA: TGTGCCAGCAGTCGCACCTCAGGACGAGGCTACGAGCAGTACTTC. This encodes CASSRTSGRGYEQYF.

This chain links TRBV7-2 with TRBJ1-2; D not certain. Germline CDR1 SGHTA, CDR2 FQGNSA. CDR3 size: 11 residues. V shed 1 base and J shed 12 bases, with 9 bases lying between them. The CDR3 region is CASSLGHPNTF. The CDR3 nucleotides are TGTGCCAGCAGCTTAGGGCACCCGAACACCTTC.

V usage is TRBV7-9 and J usage is TRBJ2-5; TRBD2 matches 10 bases. Trimming removed 1 base from V and 2 bases from J; junction bases left unmatched: 4. CDR1 is SEHNR, CDR2 FQNEAQ, per germline (reference sequence). This CDR3 has 16 residues. CDR3 loop: CASSLGLAGAQETQYF. CDR3 in DNA: TGTGCCAGCAGCTTAGGACTAGCGGGTGCACAAGAGACCCAGTACTTC.

The DNA of the CDR3 is TGTGCCAGCAGCTTACGACAATCCTACGAGCAGTACTTC. Its protein is CASSLRQSYEQYF. This chain uses TRBV11-2 with TRBJ2-7; D unclear. Trimming left V 2 bases short and J 1 base short, with 6 bases between. The CDR3 is 13 residues long. Germline V gene lookup returns CDR1 SGHAT and CDR2 FQNNGV.

In DNA, the CDR3 is TGCGCCAGCAGCTTGGGTTTCTACGAGCAGTACTTC. It specifies CASSLGFYEQYF. V usage is TRBV5-1 and J usage is TRBJ2-7, with unresolved D. Germline CDR1 reads SGHRS; CDR2 reads YFSETQ. V lost 0 bases, J lost 3 bases, and 4 bases lay in between. This CDR3 is 12 amino acids long.

V and J are TRBV30 and TRBJ2-7; 7 bases match TRBD1. The germline gives CDR1 GTSNPN, CDR2 SVGIG (reference sequence). The J segment lost 5 bases and the V segment lost 5 bases, leaving 12 bases of the junction unmatched. The CDR3 contains 14 residues. DNA for the CDR3: TGTGCCTGGCGGAAAGGGGGCAGTTTCCACGAGCAGTACTTC. Its translation: CAWRKGGSFHEQYF.

The chain has TRBV4-1 and TRBJ2-7; D gene uncertain. Germline CDR1 and CDR2: MGHRA and YSYEKL. Trimming stripped 1 base from V and 0 bases from J, with 13 bases between. The CDR3 has 16 amino acids. The CDR3 reads CASSQASRSTSYEQYF. CDR3 DNA: TGCGCCAGCAGCCAAGCCTCTAGGAGTACCTCCTACGAGCAGTACTTC.

The V call is TRBV5-1, the J call TRBJ1-1; unclear D gene. Germline-derived CDR1 and CDR2 are SGHRS and YFSETQ. Trimming shortened V by 5 bases and J by 1 base, and 15 bases separated the two germline ends. CDR3 length: 15 residues. The CDR3 here is CASSLLGGQNTEAFF. CDR3 DNA: TGCGCCAGCAGTTTATTGGGAGGGCAGAACACTGAAGCTTTCTTT.

DNA for the CDR3: TGCGCCAGCAGCCTAGTACACCCGAACACCGGGGAGCTGTTTTTT. It specifies CASSLVHPNTGELFF. The rearrangement joins TRBV4-1 to TRBJ2-2; no clear D gene. V was trimmed by 4 bases and J by 0 bases, leaving 9 bases between them. CDR1 is MGHRA and CDR2 is YSYEKL in the germline V gene. The CDR3 covers 15 residues.

The V gene is TRBV19, the J gene TRBJ2-1; TRBD2 matches at 7 bases. CDR1 and CDR2 from the germline V gene are LNHDA and SQIVND (reference sequence). V lost 4 bases and J lost 2; bases outside the gene matches: 8. The CDR3 runs to 16 residues. In DNA form, the CDR3 reads TGTGCCAGTAGTACTAGCGGCGCCGGACCCTACAATGAGCAGTTCTTC. Encoded protein: CASSTSGAGPYNEQFF.

In its sample, this clone was seen a few times. The sample holds other DNA sequences that translate to the same CDR3. The chain links TRBV5-6 to TRBJ2-6; D is unresolved. Per the germline V gene, CDR1 is SGHDT and CDR2 is YYEEEE. The CDR3 consists of 15 residues. Trimming took off 2 bases at V and 0 bases at J, with 6 bases between the two ends. The CDR3 coding sequence is TGTGCCAGCAGCTTAGGTCTCTCTGGGGCCAACGTCCTGACTTTC. Residues: CASSLGLSGANVLTF.